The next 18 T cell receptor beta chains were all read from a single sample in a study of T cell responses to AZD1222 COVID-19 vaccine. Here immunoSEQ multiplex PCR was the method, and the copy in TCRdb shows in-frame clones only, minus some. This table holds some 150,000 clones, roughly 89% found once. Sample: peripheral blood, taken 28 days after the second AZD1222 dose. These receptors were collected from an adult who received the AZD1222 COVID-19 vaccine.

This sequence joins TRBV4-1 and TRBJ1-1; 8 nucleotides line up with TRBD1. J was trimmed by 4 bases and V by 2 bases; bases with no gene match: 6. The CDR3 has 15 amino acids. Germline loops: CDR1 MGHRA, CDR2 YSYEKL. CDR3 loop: CASSQIGQGGTEAFF. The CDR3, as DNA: TGCGCCAGCAGCCAAATTGGACAGGGCGGCACTGAAGCTTTCTTT.

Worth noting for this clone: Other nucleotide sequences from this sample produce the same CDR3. This CDR3 reads CAWSLGETQYF. The DNA of the CDR3 is TGTGCCTGGAGCCTAGGGGAGACCCAGTACTTC. The rearrangement links TRBV30 to TRBJ2-5; D is undetermined. The germline V gene has CDR1 GTSNPN and CDR2 SVGIG (reference sequence). V dropped 3 bases and J dropped 5 bases, with 7 bases sitting between them. This CDR3 comprises 11 residues.

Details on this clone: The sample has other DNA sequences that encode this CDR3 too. CDR3 residues: CASSPGSSYNSPLHF. The DNA for the CDR3 is TGCGCCAGCAGCCCAGGGAGCTCCTATAATTCACCCCTCCACTTT. The V gene is TRBV4-1, the J gene TRBJ1-6; a weak D match, TRBD1 (5 bases). The CDR3 covers 15 residues. Trimming pared 4 bases from V and 0 bases from J, leaving 7 bases between. Germline CDR1 is MGHRA and CDR2 is YSYEKL.

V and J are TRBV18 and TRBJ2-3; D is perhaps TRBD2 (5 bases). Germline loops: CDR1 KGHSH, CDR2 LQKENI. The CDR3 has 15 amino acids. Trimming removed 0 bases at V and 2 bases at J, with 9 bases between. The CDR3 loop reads CASSPPSGITDTQYF. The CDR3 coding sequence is TGTGCCAGCTCACCACCGTCCGGGATCACAGATACGCAGTATTTT.

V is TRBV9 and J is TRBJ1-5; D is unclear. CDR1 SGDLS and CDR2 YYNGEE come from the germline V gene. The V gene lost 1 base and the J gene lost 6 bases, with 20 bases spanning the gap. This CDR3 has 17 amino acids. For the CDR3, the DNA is TGTGCCAGCAGCGTACAGGATCTCACCGATTGCTGTCAGCCCCAGCATTTT. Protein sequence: CASSVQDLTDCCQPQHF.

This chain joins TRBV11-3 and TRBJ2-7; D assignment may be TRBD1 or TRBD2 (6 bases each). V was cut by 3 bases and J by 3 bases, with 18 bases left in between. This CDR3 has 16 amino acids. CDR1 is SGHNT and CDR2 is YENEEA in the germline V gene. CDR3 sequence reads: CASSLGGTSTNYEQYF. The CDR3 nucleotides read TGTGCCAGCAGCTTGGGGGGCACCTCGACCAACTACGAGCAGTACTTC.

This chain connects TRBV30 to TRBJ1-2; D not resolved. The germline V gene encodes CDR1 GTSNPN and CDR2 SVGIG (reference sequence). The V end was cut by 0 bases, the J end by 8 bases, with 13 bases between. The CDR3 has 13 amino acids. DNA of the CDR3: TGTGCCTGGAGTGTAGATAATCTGGAGGGCTACACCTTC. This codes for CAWSVDNLEGYTF.

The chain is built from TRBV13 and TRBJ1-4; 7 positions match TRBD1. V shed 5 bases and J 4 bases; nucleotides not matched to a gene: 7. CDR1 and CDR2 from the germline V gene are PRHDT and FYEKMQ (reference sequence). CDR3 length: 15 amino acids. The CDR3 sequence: CASSRDRDLNEKLFF. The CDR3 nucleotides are TGTGCCAGCAGCCGAGACAGGGATCTTAATGAAAAACTGTTTTTT.

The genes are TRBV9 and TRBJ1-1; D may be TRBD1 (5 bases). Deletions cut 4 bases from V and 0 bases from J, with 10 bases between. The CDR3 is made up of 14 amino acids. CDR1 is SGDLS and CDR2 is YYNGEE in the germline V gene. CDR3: CASSRGALNTEAFF. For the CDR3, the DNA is TGTGCCAGCAGCCGAGGGGCCTTGAACACTGAAGCTTTCTTT.

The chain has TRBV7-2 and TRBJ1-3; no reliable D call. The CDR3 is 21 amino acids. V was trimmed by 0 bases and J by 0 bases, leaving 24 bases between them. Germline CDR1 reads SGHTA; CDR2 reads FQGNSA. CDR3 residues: CASSLAPGGVQLMDSGNTIYF. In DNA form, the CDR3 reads TGTGCCAGCAGCTTAGCCCCGGGAGGTGTACAGCTTATGGACTCTGGAAACACCATATATTTT.

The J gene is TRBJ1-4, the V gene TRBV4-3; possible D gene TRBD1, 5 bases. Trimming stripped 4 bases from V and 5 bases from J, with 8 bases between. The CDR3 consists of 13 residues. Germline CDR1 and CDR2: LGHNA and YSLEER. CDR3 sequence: CASSLDMNEKLFF. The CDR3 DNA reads TGCGCCAGCAGCCTGGACATGAATGAAAAACTGTTTTTT.

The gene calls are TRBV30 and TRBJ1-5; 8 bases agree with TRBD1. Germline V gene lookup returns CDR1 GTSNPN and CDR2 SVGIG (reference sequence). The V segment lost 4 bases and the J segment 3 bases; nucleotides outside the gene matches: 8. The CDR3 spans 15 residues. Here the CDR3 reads CAWTDRGRNNQPQHF. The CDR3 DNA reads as TGTGCCTGGACTGACAGGGGAAGGAACAATCAGCCCCAGCATTTT.

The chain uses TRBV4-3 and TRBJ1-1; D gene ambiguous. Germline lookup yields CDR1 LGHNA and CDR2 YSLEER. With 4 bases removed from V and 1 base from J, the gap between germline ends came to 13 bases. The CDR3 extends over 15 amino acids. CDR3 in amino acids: CASSLIWETNTEAFF. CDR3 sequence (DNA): TGCGCCAGCAGCCTGATTTGGGAGACGAACACTGAAGCTTTCTTT.

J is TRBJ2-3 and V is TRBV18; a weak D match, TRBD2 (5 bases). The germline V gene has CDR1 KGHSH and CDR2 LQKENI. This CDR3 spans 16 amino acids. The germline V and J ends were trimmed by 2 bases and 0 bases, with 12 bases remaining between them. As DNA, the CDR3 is TGTGCCAGCTCACCAATCGGAGGTAAAAGCACAGATACGCAGTATTTT. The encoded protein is CASSPIGGKSTDTQYF. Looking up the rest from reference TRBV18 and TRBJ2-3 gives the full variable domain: NAGVMQNPRHLVRRRGQEARLRCSPMKGHSHVYWYRQLPEEGLKFMVYLQKENIIDESGMPKERFSAEFPKEGPSILRIQQVVRGDSAAYFCASSPIGGKSTDTQYFGPGTRLTVL.

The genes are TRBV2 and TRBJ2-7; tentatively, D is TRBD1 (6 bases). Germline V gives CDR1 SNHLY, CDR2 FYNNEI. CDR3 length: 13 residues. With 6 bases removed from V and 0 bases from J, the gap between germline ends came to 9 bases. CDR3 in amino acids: CASSQGFSYEQYF. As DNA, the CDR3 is TGTGCCAGCAGCCAGGGGTTCTCCTACGAGCAGTACTTC.

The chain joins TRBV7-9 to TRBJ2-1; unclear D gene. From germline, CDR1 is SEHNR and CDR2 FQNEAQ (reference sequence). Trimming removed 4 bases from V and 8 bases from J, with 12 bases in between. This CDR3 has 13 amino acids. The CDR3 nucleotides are TGTGCCAGCAGCTCGCAGAATGGAGATGAGCAGTTCTTC. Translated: CASSSQNGDEQFF. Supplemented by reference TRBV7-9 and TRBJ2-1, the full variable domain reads DTGVSQNPRHKITKRGQNVTFRCDPISEHNRLYWYRQTLGQGPEFLTYFQNEAQLEKSRLLSDRFSAERPKGSFSTLEIQRTEQGDSAMYLCASSSQNGDEQFFGPGTRLTVL.

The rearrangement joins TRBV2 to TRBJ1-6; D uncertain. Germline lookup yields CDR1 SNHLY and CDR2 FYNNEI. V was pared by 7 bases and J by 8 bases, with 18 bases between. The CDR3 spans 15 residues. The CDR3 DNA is TGTGCCAGCACGCCCCCAGGTCCGAACTATTCACCCCTCCACTTT. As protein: CASTPPGPNYSPLHF.

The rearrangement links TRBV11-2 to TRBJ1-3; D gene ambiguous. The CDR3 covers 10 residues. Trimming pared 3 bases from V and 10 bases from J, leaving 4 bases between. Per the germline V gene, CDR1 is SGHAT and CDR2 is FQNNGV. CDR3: CASSFTTIYF. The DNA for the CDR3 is TGTGCCAGCAGCTTTACGACCATATATTTT.